This T cell receptor (beta chain) was retrieved from a study of blood T cell repertoires in COVID-19. All enrollees were roughly 18 to 90 years old and from approximately 24 US areas. Participants were placed into cohorts based on the clinical history they reported. Produced via immunoSEQ multiplex PCR; TCRdb's table is partial and in-frame only. The table shows about 160,000 clones, with about 90% occurring only once. The sequencing input was PBMCs or T cells enriched from blood (not recorded which). This sequence originates from a woman between 45 and 65 years old who had recovered from COVID-19.

CDR3 sequence reads: CASSSSTGSNTEAFF. The CDR3, as DNA: TGTGCCAGCAGCTCCTCGACAGGCTCGAACACTGAAGCTTTCTTT. This chain joins TRBV7-6 and TRBJ1-1, with D perhaps TRBD1 (6 bases). CDR1 SGHVS and CDR2 FNYEAQ come from the germline V gene. Trimming cost V 4 bases and J 1 base, with 13 bases left between them. The CDR3 extends over 15 amino acids.